The rows below give T cell receptor beta chains drawn from one sample of a study of cytotoxic CD8 clonotypes in ibrutinib-treated CLL. Clones were read by immunoSEQ multiplex PCR, and TCRdb kept only the in-frame ones, dropping some. The sample lists about 160,000 clones, more than 65% seen once, with roughly 1.9% in the top ten. The material was PBMCs, obtained after 12 months of ibrutinib treatment. Every receptor here comes from a human donor with chronic lymphocytic leukemia. The CDR3 runs from the conserved cysteine through the conserved F or W. D genes are given only for firm matches. Expanded clones are given a class, and other clones once, few, many or no size at all.

>TRBV1|NA|NA|TRBJ1-2
TGCACCAGCAGCCAAGAAGAGGGACATTCCTATGGCTACACCTTC
CTSSQEEGHSYGYTF
>TRBV28|NA|NA|TRBJ2-7
TGTGCCAGCAACATCGGTGGGAGCTCCTACGAGCAGTACTTC
CASNIGGSSYEQYF
>TRBV2|NA|NA|TRBJ2-7
TGTGCCAGCCGGGGCTCCTACGAGCAGTACTTC
CASRGSYEQYF
>TRBV9|NA|TRBD1|TRBJ1-6
TGTGCCAGCAGCGGCCAGGGACAGATGAATTCACCCCTCCACTTT
CASSGQGQMNSPLHF
>TRBV4-3|NA|NA|TRBJ2-3
TGCGCCAGCTCCCCCGCCCGACACACAGATACGCAGTATTTT
CASSPARHTDTQYF
>TRBV4-1|once|NA|TRBJ1-1
TGCGCCAGCAGCCAAGTCCTTGTCGGGCAGGCAAGAGAAGCTTTCTTT
CASSQVLVGQAREAFF
>TRBV13|NA|NA|TRBJ1-2
TGTGCCAGCAGCTTAGGCCGGGACGAGAACTATGGCTACACCTTC
CASSLGRDENYGYTF
>TRBV19|NA|NA|TRBJ1-3
TGTGCCAGTAGTTGGGGAAACACCATATATTTT
CASSWGNTIYF
>TRBV9|NA|TRBD2|TRBJ2-7
TGTGCCAGCAGCGTAGGGCTAGCGGGAGATATTGGCGAGCAGTACTTC
CASSVGLAGDIGEQYF
>TRBV6-1|NA|NA|TRBJ2-7
TGTGCCAGCAGTGAAGCGGGGGCTGGGGTCTACGAGCAGTACTTC
CASSEAGAGVYEQYF
>TRBV5-6|NA|NA|TRBJ2-7
TGTGCCAGCAGCTTGGCAGGGAGACACGAGCAGTACTTC
CASSLAGRHEQYF
>TRBV29-1|NA|NA|TRBJ2-6
TGCAGCGCGGCTGTCTCTGGGGCCAACGTCCTGACTTTC
CSAAVSGANVLTF
>TRBV10-3|NA|NA|TRBJ2-1
TGTGCCATCAGTGACCTGGGGAGGAGCTCCTACAATGAGCAGTTCTTC
CAISDLGRSSYNEQFF
>TRBV25-1|NA|NA|TRBJ1-4
TGTGCCAGCAGTGTCTGGGGGGCTGAAAAACTGTTTTTT
CASSVWGAEKLFF
>TRBV7-8|NA|TRBD1|TRBJ1-1
TGTGCCAGCAGCCTGACAGGGGGCGGCGTAGCTTTCTTT
CASSLTGGGVAFF
>TRBV9|NA|NA|TRBJ1-2
TGTGCCAGCAGCGGGAGATCTAAGTTGGGGTATGGCTACACCTTC
CASSGRSKLGYGYTF
>TRBV7-7|NA|NA|TRBJ1-3
TGTGCCACCTCCGAGCTCGGAAACACCATATATTTT
CATSELGNTIYF
>TRBV11-3|NA|NA|TRBJ2-7
TGTGCCAGCAGCCAGGGACATGGGAACTACGAGCAGTACTTC
CASSQGHGNYEQYF
>TRBV28|NA|NA|TRBJ1-6
TGTGCCAGCAGTTTAAAGGGTTCGGCCCTCCACTTT
CASSLKGSALHF
>TRBV2|NA|NA|TRBJ2-2
TGTGCCAGCAGCGGAAACGACAGGACCACCGGGGAGCTGTTTTTT
CASSGNDRTTGELFF
>TRBV7-3|NA|NA|TRBJ2-1
TGTGCCAGCAGCCTTAACGGAGAGTCCAATGAGCAGTTCTTC
CASSLNGESNEQFF
>TRBV18|few|NA|TRBJ2-1
TGTGCCAGCTCCCCAATCGGGGAGTATGAGCAGTTCTTC
CASSPIGEYEQFF
>TRBV5-1|few|NA|TRBJ2-5
TGCGCCAGCAGCTTGGGGTCAGGCACCTCCCAAGAGACCCAGTACTTC
CASSLGSGTSQETQYF
>TRBV5-1|few|NA|TRBJ1-3
TGCGCCAGCAGCTTGGGGAGGACAGACTCTGGAAACACCATATATTTT
CASSLGRTDSGNTIYF
>TRBV28|few|NA|TRBJ1-1
TGTGCCAGCAGTGAGCTGGGGCAGGGTATGAACACTGAAGCTTTCTTT
CASSELGQGMNTEAFF
>TRBV27|NA|NA|TRBJ2-3
TGTGCCAGCAGTTTGTGGGACAAATTCACAGATACGCAGTATTTT
CASSLWDKFTDTQYF
>TRBV9|NA|TRBD2|TRBJ2-1
TGTGCCAGCAGCGCCAGCGGGAACTACAATGAGCAGTTCTTC
CASSASGNYNEQFF
>TRBV15|NA|NA|TRBJ2-1
TGTGCCACCATGGGGCGGGGTGAGCAGTTCTTC
CATMGRGEQFF
>TRBV7-9|NA|TRBD1|TRBJ1-1
TGTGCCAGCAGCCAACAGGGAACAGGGGGCGGCACTGAAGCTTTCTTT
CASSQQGTGGGTEAFF
>TRBV5-1|NA|NA|TRBJ1-1
TGCGCCAGCAGCTTGAACGCTGACGGTACTGAAGCTTTCTTT
CASSLNADGTEAFF
>TRBV27|few|NA|TRBJ1-1
TGTGCCAGCATGGGAGAGGGACGTAACACTGAAGCTTTCTTT
CASMGEGRNTEAFF
>TRBV9|few|NA|TRBJ2-7
TGTGCCAGCAGCGCGACCGGAGGGGGATACGAGCAGTACTTC
CASSATGGGYEQYF
>TRBV7-2|NA|TRBD1|TRBJ2-1
TGTGCCAGCCTGTTGGGACAGGGCTACAATGAGCAGTTCTTC
CASLLGQGYNEQFF
>TRBV5-6|once|NA|TRBJ2-1
TGTGCCAGCAGCTTGGCGGGGGACAATGAGCAGTTCTTC
CASSLAGDNEQFF
>TRBV7-2|once|NA|TRBJ2-2
TGTGCCAGCAGCCCCCGGGCCGCTACTTACACCGGGGAGCTGTTTTTT
CASSPRAATYTGELFF
>TRBV4-3|NA|NA|TRBJ2-1
TGCGCCAGCAGCCGCGAGTGGCCCTACAATGAGCAGTTCTTC
CASSREWPYNEQFF
>TRBV14|NA|TRBD2|TRBJ2-1
TGTGCCAGCAGCCAATGGTCCGGGACTATCTCAAATGAGCAGTTCTTC
CASSQWSGTISNEQFF
>TRBV19|NA|NA|TRBJ2-5
TGTGCCAGTAGTAGGGACACGGTGGGGGAGACCCAGTACTTC
CASSRDTVGETQYF
>TRBV5-4|NA|TRBD1|TRBJ2-3
TGTGCCAGCAGCCCTAGGGGGCTAGCTGCCAGGGTCACGCAGTATTTT
CASSPRGLAARVTQYF
>TRBV6-6|NA|NA|TRBJ2-5
TGTGCCAGCAGTTACGATTGGAGGGGACGGGAGACCCAGTACTTC
CASSYDWRGRETQYF
>TRBV5-6|few|NA|TRBJ2-7
TGTGCCAGCAGCACCTCCTACGAGCAGTACTTC
CASSTSYEQYF
>TRBV4-3|NA|NA|TRBJ1-2
TGCGCCAGCAGCCAAGATTCTCTGAGGGGGTATGGCTACACCTTC
CASSQDSLRGYGYTF
>TRBV2|NA|NA|TRBJ2-3
TGTGCCACCGGAGGGGGACTAAACGGAGATACGCAGTATTTT
CATGGGLNGDTQYF
>TRBV7-2|NA|NA|TRBJ2-3
TGTGCCAGCAGCTTTGGGGGTGGACGCACAGATACGCAGTATTTT
CASSFGGGRTDTQYF
>TRBV10-3|few|NA|TRBJ1-5
TGTGCCATCAGTGAGGGCAGAAATAGCAATCAGCCCCAGCATTTT
CAISEGRNSNQPQHF
>TRBV19|few|NA|TRBJ2-1
TGTGCCAGTAGCTTCCGGCTTAAGTACAATGAGCAGTTCTTC
CASSFRLKYNEQFF
>TRBV2|once|TRBD1|TRBJ1-2
TGTGCCAGCAGTCTACAGGGGATCGGCTACACCTTC
CASSLQGIGYTF
>TRBV29-1|NA|NA|TRBJ1-1
TGCAGCGTTAGTTCCCCACGAAACACTGAAGCTTTCTTT
CSVSSPRNTEAFF
>TRBV7-2|NA|NA|TRBJ1-3
TGTGCCAGCAGCTTAATCCATTCGGGCTCTGGAAACACCATATATTTT
CASSLIHSGSGNTIYF
>TRBV7-5|NA|NA|TRBJ2-2
TGTGCCAGCAGACGAGCCCCCGGGGAGCTGTTTTTT
CASRRAPGELFF
>TRBV10-3|NA|NA|TRBJ2-7
TGTGCCATCAGTGAGTCGAGTTCAGGGGCACTCGAGCAGTACTTC
CAISESSSGALEQYF
>TRBV5-6|NA|NA|TRBJ1-4
TGTGCCAGCAGCTGGGGGGACCCAAGGGGAGAAAAACTGTTTTTT
CASSWGDPRGEKLFF
>TRBV28|NA|NA|TRBJ1-1
TGTGCCACCCTGAAGCCCCTCAATAAAGCTTTCTTT
CATLKPLNKAFF
>TRBV5-1|NA|NA|TRBJ2-1
TGCGCCAGCAGCCCGGACATCTACTACAATGAGCAGTTCTTC
CASSPDIYYNEQFF